The 2 T cell receptor beta chains below all came from one sample that was sequenced in a study of T cells after yellow fever vaccination. TCRdb used MiXCR to reprocess the 5' RACE reads, holding one entry per CDR3 protein. The sample contains 300,000 to 450,000 distinct CDR3 sequences, 6.2% of which appear only once. The sample in question was PBMCs, obtained 5 days after the yellow fever booster vaccination. The receptor set was obtained from a man aged 25 to 40 who received the YFV17D yellow fever vaccine.

The chain joins TRBV6-1 to TRBJ1-5, with D perhaps TRBD1 (5 bases). The CDR3 contains 13 residues. Germline CDR1 reads MNHNS; CDR2 reads SASEGT. V lost 6 bases, J lost 9 bases, and 15 bases lay in between. For the CDR3, the DNA is TGTGCCAGCAGGGGCCGGGACCGCCGGCCCCAGCATTTT. Protein sequence: CASRGRDRRPQHF.

This chain uses TRBV7-6 with TRBJ2-1; 10 nucleotides agree with TRBD2. J gave up 4 bases and V 2 bases, and 5 bases lay outside the gene matches. Germline V gene data show CDR1 as SGHVS and CDR2 as FNYEAQ. The CDR3 spans 16 residues. CDR3 sequence: CASSLKLAGTYNEQFF. The CDR3 DNA sequence: TGTGCCAGCAGCTTAAAACTAGCGGGAACGTACAATGAGCAGTTCTTC. Full variable domain (missing parts from reference TRBV7-6 and TRBJ2-1): GAGVSQSPRYKVTKRGQDVALRCDPISGHVSLYWYRQALGQGPEFLTYFNYEAQQDKSGLPNDRFSAERPEGSISTLTIQRTEQRDSAMYRCASSLKLAGTYNEQFFGPGTRLTVL.